The T cell receptor (beta chain) under discussion was sequenced for a study of blood T cell repertoires in COVID-19. For the study at large: Some COVID-19 samples were acute and others convalescent; all came from the United States, Italy and Spain.

The assay was immunoSEQ multiplex PCR, and TCRdb's table has in-frame clones only and misses some. The data contain hundreds of thousands of clones, about 91% of them singletons. CDR3 size: 13 residues. Germline assignment: CDR1 GTSNPN and CDR2 SVGIG (reference sequence). The junction had 6 bases not matched to a gene; V was cut back by 5 bases and J by 7 bases. Participants came from 20 to 25 US areas, aged roughly 18 to 90 years. Participants reported their clinical history, and cohort assignment relied on those reports. The receptor was derived from a middle-aged woman who had recovered from COVID-19. V usage is TRBV30 and J usage is TRBJ1-5; 9 nucleotides agree with TRBD1. The sequenced sample consisted of PBMCs or T cells enriched from blood (not recorded which). Written as DNA, the CDR3 is TGTGCCTGGCGGACAGGGGAAGGCCAGCCCCAGCATTTT. This gives the protein CAWRTGEGQPQHF.